This T cell receptor (beta chain) emerged from a study of tumor-infiltrating lymphocytes in primary liver carcinoma. Background on the study: Primary liver carcinoma, confirmed by histopathology, was surgically resected. Whole-study findings and limits: Whereas tumor region pairs overlapped more, tumor-adjacent and tumor-blood pairs overlapped less.

Unsorted whole blood supplied the blood RNA, and germline DNA was isolated too. Patients were treatment-naive with chronic HBV infection. The authors made TCR beta cDNA from 500 ng total RNA with a constant-region primer. Generation of the TCR beta libraries relied on three nested multiplex PCR rounds using slightly modified ARM-PCR. A C-beta reverse primer and TRBV1-TRBV30 forward primers served in each of the first two PCR rounds, at ten to eleven cycles apiece. Via MiXCR, TCRdb re-called the multiplex PCR reads, giving one row per CDR3 protein. The data show approximately 320,000 distinct CDR3 sequences, approximately 54% seen once. The CDR3 spans 14 residues. Trimming removed 11 bases from V and 3 bases from J; junction bases left unmatched: 12. Germline V gene data show CDR1 as MNHNS and CDR2 as SASEGT. This clonotype has at least ten counts. Its antigen is not known.

This receptor was identified in a woman aged 25-40 years with primary liver carcinoma and hepatitis B virus infection. The J gene is TRBJ2-7, the V gene TRBV6-1; TRBD2 agrees at 8 bases. Sample: peripheral blood. The DNA for the CDR3 is TGTGCCTCTACGGGAGGGGTATCATTCTACGAGCAGTACTTC. Translation: CASTGGVSFYEQYF.